What follows are 19 T cell receptor beta chains derived from one specimen sequenced in a study of cytomegalovirus exposure and HLA in healthy donors. PCR involved 60 Vbeta and 13 Jbeta primers. The table came from immunoSEQ multiplex PCR; TCRdb's copy has only in-frame clones and leaves some out. The data include roughly 75,000 clones; the top ten clones carry around 5%. The specimen sequenced was PBMCs. These receptors were taken from a man aged 35 to 55 in good health and CMV-seronegative.

This sequence joins TRBV9 and TRBJ2-7; 12 bases line up with TRBD2. Germline values: CDR1 SGDLS, CDR2 YYNGEE. The CDR3 extends over 16 amino acids. The trim removed 0 bases at V and 3 bases at J, leaving 4 bases unmatched. The CDR3 sequence is CASSVAASGRVYEQYF. DNA for the CDR3: TGTGCCAGCAGCGTAGCGGCTAGCGGGAGGGTCTACGAGCAGTACTTC.

The chain links TRBV6-5 to TRBJ2-1; 12 bases match TRBD1. Germline V lookup: CDR1 MNHEY, CDR2 SVGAGI. CDR3 size: 15 residues. The trim removed 6 bases at V and 7 bases at J, leaving 7 bases unmatched. The CDR3 DNA sequence: TGTGCCAGCAGGGGGGACAGGGGGCTTCGAAATGAGCAGTTCTTC. This encodes CASRGDRGLRNEQFF.

The V call is TRBV2, the J call TRBJ2-1; the match to TRBD2 covers 11 bases. Germline CDR1 reads SNHLY; CDR2 reads FYNNEI. The CDR3 length is 15 residues. The V gene end was trimmed by 8 bases and the J gene end by 8 bases; junction bases not matched to a gene: 11. DNA for the CDR3: TGTGCCAGCGCCATACTAGCGGGGGATGAGGATGAGCAGTTCTTC. Amino acids: CASAILAGDEDEQFF. The entire variable domain, with the rest obtained from reference TRBV2 and TRBJ2-1, is as follows: EPEVTQTPSHQVTQMGQEVILRCVPISNHLYFYWYRQILGQKVEFLVSFYNNEISEKSEIFDDQFSVERPDGSNFTLKIRSTKLEDSAMYFCASAILAGDEDEQFFGPGTRLTVL.

The chain employs TRBV14 and TRBJ1-2; 9 nucleotides match TRBD1. Per the germline V gene, CDR1 is SGHDN and CDR2 is FVKESK. This CDR3 comprises 16 residues. V dropped 4 bases and J dropped 7; count of bases not matched to a gene: 13. The CDR3 region is CASSRHLQQGASGYTF. DNA of the CDR3: TGTGCCAGCAGCCGCCATCTTCAACAGGGGGCCAGTGGCTACACCTTC.

The chain uses TRBV4-3 and TRBJ2-2; TRBD2 aligns across 14 bases. Germline loops: CDR1 LGHNA, CDR2 YSLEER. Trimming cost V 0 bases and J 1 base; bases outside gene matches: 7. The CDR3 sequence is 20 residues long. CDR3: CASSQEPGLAGVQNTGELFF. The CDR3 DNA is TGCGCCAGCAGCCAAGAGCCGGGACTAGCGGGAGTTCAGAACACCGGGGAGCTGTTTTTT.

The CDR3 loop is CASRVQGAYEQYF. CDR3 DNA sequence: TGTGCCAGCAGAGTACAGGGAGCCTACGAGCAGTACTTC. The chain is built from TRBV6-1 and TRBJ2-7; tentative D call: TRBD1 (6 bases). The germline CDR1 and CDR2 sequences are MNHNS and SASEGT. The CDR3 runs 13 residues. Trimming took 6 bases from V and 2 from J, leaving 11 bases between them.

The genes are TRBV27 and TRBJ2-2; D might be TRBD1 (6 bases). The CDR3 runs to 15 residues. Between the trimmed V and J ends, which lost 8 bases and 4 bases, there was a span of 17 bases. The germline CDR1 and CDR2 sequences are MNHEY and SMNVEV (reference sequence). CDR3 in DNA: TGTGCCAGCGGGATACAGGGATACAGCACCGGGGAGCTGTTTTTT. Translated, it gives CASGIQGYSTGELFF.

About this clone itself: Other nucleotide sequences in the sample specify the same CDR3. The chain carries TRBV5-6 and TRBJ2-4, with D possibly being TRBD2 (6 bases). The germline V gene has CDR1 SGHDT and CDR2 YYEEEE. The CDR3 sequence is 14 residues long. V gave up 4 bases and J gave up 8 bases, with 16 bases separating them. As DNA, the CDR3 is TGTGCCAGCAGCCTAGGTAGGGGACTCGACATTCAGTACTTC. Amino acid sequence: CASSLGRGLDIQYF.

The V call is TRBV7-2, the J call TRBJ2-1; 11 bases match TRBD2. Germline lookup yields CDR1 SGHTA and CDR2 FQGNSA. The CDR3 totals 15 residues. After removal of 5 bases from V and 6 bases from J, the junction contained 6 bases not matched to a gene. CDR3 region: CASSPPSGGRNEQFF. CDR3 bases: TGTGCCAGCAGCCCCCCTAGCGGGGGGCGCAATGAGCAGTTCTTC.

The chain recombines TRBV28 with TRBJ2-5, with 9 bases aligning to TRBD2. The germline gives CDR1 MDHEN, CDR2 SYDVKM. The V and J ends lost 6 bases and 5 bases, in that order; junction bases with no gene match: 13. The CDR3 covers 16 residues. The CDR3 sequence: CASRGNQRGAGETQYF. Written as DNA, the CDR3 is TGTGCCAGCAGGGGAAATCAGCGGGGGGCCGGGGAGACCCAGTACTTC.

V usage is TRBV6-5 and J usage is TRBJ1-2, with TRBD1 as a possible D gene (6 bases). The length of the CDR3 is 15 residues. CDR1 and CDR2 (germline): MNHEY, SVGAGI. Trimming removed 6 bases at V and 4 bases at J, with 18 bases between. The CDR3 DNA follows: TGTGCCAGCAGCTGGGGACGGGGGGCGCGCTATGGCTACACCTTC. Translated, it gives CASSWGRGARYGYTF.

The chain carries TRBV21-1 and TRBJ2-2; the D call TRBD1 from the table was never checked on the DNA. TRBV21-1 corresponds to a pseudogene. The CDR3 contains 17 residues. The CDR3 region is CASSNIQGASNTGELFF. CDR3 in DNA: TGTGCCAGCAGCAATATACAGGGGGCGTCGAACACCGGGGAGCTGTTTTTT.

This chain connects TRBV18 to TRBJ2-7, with TRBD1 identical over 12 bases. With 2 bases clipped from V and 9 bases from J, the junction kept 11 bases outside the gene matches. Germline CDR1 KGHSH, CDR2 LQKENI. The length of the CDR3 is 16 residues. The CDR3 loop reads CASSPGTGGGKVGQYF. In nucleotides, the CDR3 is TGTGCCAGCTCACCAGGGACAGGGGGCGGTAAGGTTGGGCAGTACTTC.

The CDR3 reads CASSPWDSPAGELFF. The CDR3 region has the DNA TGTGCCAGCAGCCCCTGGGACAGCCCTGCCGGGGAGCTGTTTTTT. The chain recombines TRBV9 with TRBJ2-2; 7 nucleotides line up with TRBD1. In germline, CDR1 is SGDLS, CDR2 YYNGEE. The J segment lost 6 bases and the V segment lost 4 bases, leaving 9 bases of the junction unmatched. This CDR3 is built from 15 residues.

The chain is built from TRBV11-1 and TRBJ2-7; D is possibly TRBD1 (5 bases). The CDR3 runs 14 residues. Trimming shortened V by 2 bases and J by 5 bases, and 13 bases separated the two germline ends. Germline CDR1 and CDR2: SGHAT and FQDESV (reference sequence). In DNA form, the CDR3 reads TGTGCCAGCAGCTTACCCAACAGGCCTAACGAGCAGTACTTC. It codes for CASSLPNRPNEQYF.

The chain combines TRBV20-1 with TRBJ2-4; D gene ambiguous. The CDR3 loop spans 11 amino acids. Germline-derived CDR1 and CDR2 are DFQATT and SNEGSKA (reference sequence). The CDR3 sequence is CSGARGYIQYF. The CDR3 DNA reads as TGCAGCGGTGCTAGAGGTTACATTCAGTACTTC.

The gene calls are TRBV18 and TRBJ1-1, with 9 bases lining up with TRBD1. From germline, CDR1 is KGHSH and CDR2 LQKENI. The CDR3 consists of 17 residues. V trimming: 1 base; J trimming: 0 bases; junction bases outside the gene matches: 6. The CDR3 DNA reads as TGTGCCAGCTCACCACAGGGACAGGGCTATATGAACACTGAAGCTTTCTTT. Its translation is CASSPQGQGYMNTEAFF. The complete variable domain, with remaining parts taken from reference TRBV18 and TRBJ1-1, reads NAGVMQNPRHLVRRRGQEARLRCSPMKGHSHVYWYRQLPEEGLKFMVYLQKENIIDESGMPKERFSAEFPKEGPSILRIQQVVRGDSAAYFCASSPQGQGYMNTEAFFGQGTRLTVV.

The rearrangement joins TRBV7-2 to TRBJ2-3; 13 nucleotides align to TRBD2. Germline V CDR1 and CDR2: SGHTA, FQGNSA. This CDR3 is 15 amino acids long. V shed 4 bases and J 5 bases; nucleotides not matched to a gene: 3. The CDR3 reads CASSYRTSGRDTQYF. DNA of the CDR3: TGTGCCAGCAGCTACCGGACTAGCGGGAGAGATACGCAGTATTTT.

The rearrangement joins TRBV4-2 to TRBJ2-7, with 9 bases matching TRBD2. CDR3 length equals 15 residues. With 4 bases clipped from V and 6 bases from J, the junction kept 10 bases outside the gene matches. The germline V gene has CDR1 LGHNA and CDR2 YNFKEQ. The CDR3, as DNA: TGTGCCAGCAGCCCCACGGCGGGGGGGCACAGCGAGCAGTACTTC. Protein product: CASSPTAGGHSEQYF.